This TCR beta chain was retrieved from a study of T cells in Graves' hyperthyroidism and ophthalmopathy. Amplified regions were TCR beta CDR3 sequences from RNA transcripts. A first-round RT-PCR of the TCR CDR3 used the HTBI primer set. TCRdb independently ran MiXCR on the multiplex PCR reads; one entry per CDR3 protein. In the table there are about 380,000 distinct CDR3 sequences, more than 14% of which are singletons. For ophthalmopathy patients, the Clinical Activity Score was at least 3 and the NOSPECS grade at least 4; duration was under 3 months. Germline V lookup: CDR1 MNHNS, CDR2 SASEGT. V dropped 2 bases and J dropped 4; count of bases not matched to a gene: 6. CDR3 length: 16 amino acids. This clonotype was found many times. Its specificity is unknown. Whole-study results and caveats: A 13 V-J signature model discriminated ophthalmopathy versus stable hyperthyroidism.

This chain joins TRBV6-1 and TRBJ2-1, with 9 bases fitting TRBD1. The clonotype was recovered from a woman aged 30 to 39 with Graves' ophthalmopathy. The source material was blood. CDR3 DNA: TGTGCCAGCAGTGAATGGGACAGGGAATCGTACAATGAGCAGTTCTTC. Its protein product is CASSEWDRESYNEQFF.